Reported below is one T cell receptor beta chain. The CDR3 covers 15 residues. The data originate from a study of blood T cell repertoires in COVID-19. At the level of the study: There were acute and convalescent COVID-19 samples, and they came from the United States, Italy and Spain. PBMCs, B-cell-depleted T cells, or T cells were the source of the cDNA or gDNA that made up the material.

Measured with immunoSEQ multiplex PCR; TCRdb has only the in-frame clones, and not every one. The sample includes a few hundred thousand clones, roughly nine tenths of them seen just once. Allocation to cohorts depended on clinical history reported by the participants. Exposed participants came across a COVID-19 case within 2 weeks before study entry. This TCR was sampled from a woman aged 40 to 49 who had been exposed to COVID-19. Specimen: PBMCs or T cells enriched from blood (not recorded which). The J gene is TRBJ1-2, the V gene TRBV21-1; the table names TRBD1, a call not compared with the DNA. TRBV21-1 is labeled a pseudogene. The CDR3 reads CASSKPNRLMDGYTF. The CDR3 nucleotides are TGTGCCAGCAGCAAACCCAACAGGCTGATGGATGGCTACACCTTC.